This T cell receptor beta chain originates from a study of regulatory T cells in long-lasting Graves disease. Time point noted: persistent/refractory GD, antithyroid drugs over 5 years with positive TRAb. From PBMCs, RNA was extracted and then used to make the TCR library. Library construction for TCR beta used iRepertoire HTBI primers and Arm-PCR of CDR3 regions. TCRdb reprocessed the multiplex PCR reads with MiXCR, giving one entry per CDR3 protein. The sample carries hundreds of thousands of distinct CDR3 sequences, roughly 20% recorded once. Study outcomes and limitations: Exclusively peripheral blood, rather than thyroid tissue, was studied.

The table lists this clonotype with many counts. Its antigen is unidentified. Trimming at V came to 4 bases and at J to 0 bases, leaving 5 bases not matched to a gene. Germline CDR1 and CDR2: SNHLY and FYNNEI. This CDR3 is 15 amino acids long. The sample here was peripheral blood mononuclear cells (PBMCs), taken when the disease was refractory, from a patient treated with antithyroid drugs. This TCR was sampled from a female donor with Graves disease. The gene calls are TRBV2 and TRBJ2-7; 8 bases are shared with TRBD1. The CDR3 bases are TGTGCCAGCAGTGCGGACAGGGCGGGCTCCTACGAGCAGTACTTC. Its translation is CASSADRAGSYEQYF.